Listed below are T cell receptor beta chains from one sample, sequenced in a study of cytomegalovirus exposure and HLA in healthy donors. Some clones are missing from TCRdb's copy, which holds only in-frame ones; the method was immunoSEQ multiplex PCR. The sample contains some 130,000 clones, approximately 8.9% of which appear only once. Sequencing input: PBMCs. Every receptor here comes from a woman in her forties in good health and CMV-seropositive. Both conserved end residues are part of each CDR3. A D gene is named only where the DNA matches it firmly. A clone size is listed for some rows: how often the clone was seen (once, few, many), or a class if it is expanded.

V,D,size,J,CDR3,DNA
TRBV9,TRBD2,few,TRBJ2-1,CASSVGGGAVNEQFF,TGTGCCAGCAGCGTGGGCGGGGGGGCAGTCAATGAGCAGTTCTTC
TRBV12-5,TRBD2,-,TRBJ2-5,CASGPTSGGREETQYF,TGTGCTAGTGGCCCGACTAGCGGGGGGCGGGAAGAGACCCAGTACTTC
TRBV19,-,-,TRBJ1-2,CASSIASGGYGYTF,TGTGCCAGTAGTATAGCGAGTGGAGGCTATGGCTACACCTTC
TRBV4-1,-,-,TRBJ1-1,CASSQPSGTEAFF,TGCGCCAGCAGCCAGCCCTCAGGAACTGAAGCTTTCTTT
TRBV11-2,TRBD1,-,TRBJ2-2,CASSQQGFNTGELFF,TGTGCCAGCAGTCAACAGGGGTTTAACACCGGGGAGCTGTTTTTT
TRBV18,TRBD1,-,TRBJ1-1,CASSSRQGMNTEAFF,TGTGCCAGCTCATCGCGACAGGGGATGAACACTGAAGCTTTCTTT
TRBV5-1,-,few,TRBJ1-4,CASSFNRETNEKLFF,TGCGCCAGCAGCTTTAACAGGGAAACTAATGAAAAACTGTTTTTT
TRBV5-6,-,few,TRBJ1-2,CASSNTPNYGYTF,TGTGCCAGCAGCAATACACCCAACTATGGCTACACCTTC
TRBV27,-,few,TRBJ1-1,CASSHLAGNTEAFF,TGTGCCAGCTCCCACTTGGCGGGTAACACTGAAGCTTTCTTT
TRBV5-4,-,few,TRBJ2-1,CAMHEGGATYNEQFF,TGTGCCATGCATGAGGGGGGGGCCACCTACAATGAGCAGTTCTTC
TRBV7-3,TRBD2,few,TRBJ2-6,CASSAPGGQGANVLTF,TGTGCCAGCAGCGCCCCGGGGGGGCAGGGGGCCAACGTCCTGACTTTC
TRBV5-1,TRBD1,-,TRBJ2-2,CASSLVGTGNTGELFF,TGCGCCAGCAGCTTGGTGGGGACAGGGAACACCGGGGAGCTGTTTTTT
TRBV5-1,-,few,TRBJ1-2,CASSLESNYGYTF,TGCGCCAGCAGCTTGGAGAGTAACTATGGCTACACCTTC
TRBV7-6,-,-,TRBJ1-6,CASSRILNSPLHF,TGTGCCAGCAGCCGTATACTAAATTCACCCCTCCACTTT
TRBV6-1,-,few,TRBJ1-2,CASSWTESYGYTF,TGTGCCAGCAGTTGGACAGAGAGCTATGGCTACACCTTC
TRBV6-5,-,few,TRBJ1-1,CARSYGGTEALF,TGTGCCAGAAGTTACGGAGGGACTGAAGCTTTATTT
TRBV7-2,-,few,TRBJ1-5,CASSLRGSGGDQPQHF,TGTGCCAGCAGCTTAAGGGGGAGCGGGGGGGATCAGCCCCAGCATTTT
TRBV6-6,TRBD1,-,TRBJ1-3,CASSSRDRAAGNTIYF,TGTGCCAGCAGTTCTCGGGACAGGGCGGCTGGAAACACCATATATTTT
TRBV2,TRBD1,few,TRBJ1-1,CASRITGVRDTEAFF,TGTGCCAGCAGGATAACAGGGGTCCGGGACACTGAAGCTTTCTTT
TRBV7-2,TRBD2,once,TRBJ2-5,CASSLALAGGPTQYF,TGTGCCAGCAGCTTAGCACTAGCGGGGGGGCCGACCCAGTACTTC
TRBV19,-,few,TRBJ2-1,CASKEDRSSYNEQFF,TGTGCCAGTAAAGAGGACAGAAGCTCCTACAATGAGCAGTTCTTC
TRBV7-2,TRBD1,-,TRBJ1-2,CASSRDRVNYGYTF,TGTGCCAGCAGCCGGGACAGAGTCAACTATGGCTACACCTTC
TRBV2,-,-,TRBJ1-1,CAGGQLNTEAFF,TGTGCCGGCGGACAGTTGAACACTGAAGCTTTCTTT
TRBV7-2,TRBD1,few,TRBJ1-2,CASSDRGSNYGYTF,TGTGCCAGTAGCGACAGGGGATCTAACTATGGCTACACCTTC
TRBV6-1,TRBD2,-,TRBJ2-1,CASSETSGGASYNEQFF,TGTGCCAGCAGTGAGACTAGCGGGGGGGCGTCCTACAATGAGCAGTTCTTC
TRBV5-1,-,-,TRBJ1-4,CASSPGTEKGVEKLFF,TGCGCCAGCAGCCCAGGGACTGAAAAAGGGGTGGAAAAACTGTTTTTT
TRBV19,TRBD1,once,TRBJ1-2,CASSPDRVRGGYTF,TGTGCCAGTAGTCCGGACAGGGTGAGGGGGGGCTACACCTTC
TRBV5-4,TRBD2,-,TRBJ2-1,CATAGGVTYNEQFF,TGTGCCACCGCTGGGGGGGTGACTTACAATGAGCAGTTCTTC
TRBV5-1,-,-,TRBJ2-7,CASSPGFDYEQYF,TGCGCCAGCAGCCCCGGGTTCGACTACGAGCAGTACTTC
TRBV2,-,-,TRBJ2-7,CASTEGGGLLSSYEQYF,TGTGCCAGCACCGAGGGGGGGGGTCTTTTAAGCTCCTACGAGCAGTACTTC
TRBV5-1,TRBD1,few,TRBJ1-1,CATRQGVNTEAFF,TGCGCCACACGACAGGGGGTAAACACTGAAGCTTTCTTT
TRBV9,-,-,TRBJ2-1,CASSVGAIYNEQFF,TGTGCCAGCAGCGTAGGGGCTATCTACAATGAGCAGTTCTTC
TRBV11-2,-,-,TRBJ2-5,CASSHWTVTQETQYF,TGTGCCAGCAGCCATTGGACAGTGACTCAAGAGACCCAGTACTTC
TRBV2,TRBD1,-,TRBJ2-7,CASRDRGYEQYF,TGTGCCAGCAGGGACAGGGGATACGAGCAGTACTTC
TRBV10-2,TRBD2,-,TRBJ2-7,CASSESLAGVAEQYF,TGCGCCAGCAGTGAGTCCCTAGCGGGGGTAGCCGAGCAGTACTTC
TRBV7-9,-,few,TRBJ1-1,CASSLEGGTEAFF,TGTGCCAGCAGCTTAGAAGGCGGGACTGAAGCTTTCTTT
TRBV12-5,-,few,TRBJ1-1,CASGFSDFMNTEAFF,TGTGCTAGTGGTTTTTCAGATTTCATGAACACTGAAGCTTTCTTT
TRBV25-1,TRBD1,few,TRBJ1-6,CASRKQGASYNSPLHF,TGTGCCAGCAGGAAACAGGGGGCCTCCTATAATTCACCCCTCCACTTT
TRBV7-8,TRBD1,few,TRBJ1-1,CASSLGRGRWTEAFF,TGTGCCAGCAGCTTAGGGAGGGGGCGGTGGACTGAAGCTTTCTTT
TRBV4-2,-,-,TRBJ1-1,CASSQETVENTEAFF,TGTGCCAGCAGCCAAGAAACGGTAGAGAACACTGAAGCTTTCTTT
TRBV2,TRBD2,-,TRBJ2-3,CASSGTSGHTDTQYF,TGTGCCAGCAGTGGGACTAGCGGCCACACAGATACGCAGTATTTT
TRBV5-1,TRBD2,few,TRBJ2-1,CASSPKASGGGEQFF,TGCGCCAGCAGCCCCAAGGCTAGCGGTGGCGGTGAGCAGTTCTTC
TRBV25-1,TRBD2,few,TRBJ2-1,CASSDQRGAPNEQFF,TGTGCCAGCAGTGACCAGCGGGGGGCCCCCAATGAGCAGTTCTTC
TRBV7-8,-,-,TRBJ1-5,CASSPLYQPQHF,TGTGCCAGCAGCCCCTTATATCAGCCCCAGCATTTT
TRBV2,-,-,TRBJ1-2,CASKGDYNYGYTF,TGTGCCAGCAAGGGGGACTATAACTATGGCTACACCTTC
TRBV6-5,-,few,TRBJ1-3,CASRADPGGGNTIYF,TGTGCCAGCAGAGCCGATCCTGGCGGTGGAAACACCATATATTTT
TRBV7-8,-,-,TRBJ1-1,CASSLISSVSPF,TGTGCCAGCAGCTTAATCTCCTCGGTTTCCCCCTTT
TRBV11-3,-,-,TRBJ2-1,CASSLDKTGRGPYNEQFF,TGTGCCAGCAGCTTAGATAAAACGGGCAGGGGACCCTACAATGAGCAGTTCTTC
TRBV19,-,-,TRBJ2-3,CASSNGLPDTQYF,TGTGCCAGTAGTAATGGCCTTCCAGATACGCAGTATTTT
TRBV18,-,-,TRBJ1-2,CASSPEEVNYGYTF,TGTGCCAGCTCACCTGAGGAAGTTAACTATGGCTACACCTTC
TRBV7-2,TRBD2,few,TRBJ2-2,CASSLSGGAAGELFF,TGTGCCAGCAGCCTTAGCGGGGGGGCCGCCGGGGAGCTGTTTTTT
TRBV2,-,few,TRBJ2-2,CASSEGQGGNTGELFF,TGTGCCAGCAGTGAAGGGCAGGGGGGGAACACCGGGGAGCTGTTTTTT
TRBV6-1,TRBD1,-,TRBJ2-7,CASSHSGQNYREQYF,TGTGCCAGCAGTCATTCGGGACAGAACTATCGGGAGCAGTACTTC
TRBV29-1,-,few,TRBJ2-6,CSVVSGANVLTF,TGCAGCGTTGTTTCAGGGGCCAACGTCCTGACTTTC
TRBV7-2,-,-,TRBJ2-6,CASSLGANVLTF,TGTGCCAGCAGTCTAGGGGCCAACGTCCTGACTTTC
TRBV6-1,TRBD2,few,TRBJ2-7,CASSPGTTTYEQYF,TGTGCCAGCAGTCCCGGGACTACAACTTACGAGCAGTACTTC
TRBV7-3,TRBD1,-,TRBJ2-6,CASSQGASGANVLTF,TGTGCCAGCAGCCAGGGGGCCTCTGGGGCCAACGTCCTGACTTTC
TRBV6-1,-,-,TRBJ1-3,CASSGVGNTIYF,TGTGCCAGCAGCGGGGTCGGGAACACCATATATTTT
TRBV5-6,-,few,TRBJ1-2,CASSLRGGQIYGYTF,TGTGCCAGCAGCTTGCGCGGGGGGCAGATTTATGGCTACACCTTC